Below, 3 T cell receptor beta chains from the same sample are listed, as sequenced in a study of shared clonotypes between healthy human individuals. Only in-frame clones appear in the TCRdb table, and some are missing; sequencing was by immunoSEQ multiplex PCR. This table holds 2 million to 2.5 million clones, around 92% found once. Sequencing used naive CD4+ T cells from PBMCs. Subset given: CD45RA+ positively selected. The receptors originated from a man between 18 and 29 years old in good health. Some clones in this sample may be carry-over from other donors' samples.

Comments on this clone: At the DNA level, this CDR3 is encoded by other sequences in the same sample as well. V usage is TRBV7-2 and J usage is TRBJ2-3; 10 positions match TRBD2. The CDR3 has 16 amino acids. Germline loops: CDR1 SGHTA, CDR2 FQGNSA. V was pared by 1 base and J by 2 bases, with 3 bases of the junction left unmatched. The CDR3 sequence is CASSLGLAGATDTQYF. DNA for the CDR3: TGTGCCAGCAGCTTAGGGCTAGCGGGGGCCACAGATACGCAGTATTTT.

As to this clone: Other DNA sequences within the sample encode an identical CDR3. The genes are TRBV7-2 and TRBJ2-1, with TRBD2 as a possible D gene (6 bases). The length of the CDR3 is 14 residues. The V gene lost 3 bases and the J gene lost 3 bases, with 9 bases spanning the gap. Per germline, CDR1 SGHTA and CDR2 FQGNSA. This CDR3 is CASSLVAVYNEQFF. DNA for the CDR3: TGTGCCAGCAGCTTGGTAGCGGTCTACAATGAGCAGTTCTTC. The full variable domain, its missing parts supplied by reference TRBV7-2 and TRBJ2-1, is GAGVSQSPSNKVTEKGKDVELRCDPISGHTALYWYRQSLGQGLEFLIYFQGNSAPDKSGLPSDRFSAERTGGSVSTLTIQRTQQEDSAVYLCASSLVAVYNEQFFGPGTRLTVL.

The chain combines TRBV6-5 with TRBJ1-1; D uncertain. The CDR3 runs to 13 residues. V shed 7 bases and J shed 9 bases, with 18 bases lying between them. From germline, CDR1 is MNHEY and CDR2 SVGAGI. The CDR3 region is CASNKVSPPQAFF. Here the CDR3 DNA reads TGTGCCAGCAATAAGGTCAGCCCACCTCAAGCTTTCTTT.